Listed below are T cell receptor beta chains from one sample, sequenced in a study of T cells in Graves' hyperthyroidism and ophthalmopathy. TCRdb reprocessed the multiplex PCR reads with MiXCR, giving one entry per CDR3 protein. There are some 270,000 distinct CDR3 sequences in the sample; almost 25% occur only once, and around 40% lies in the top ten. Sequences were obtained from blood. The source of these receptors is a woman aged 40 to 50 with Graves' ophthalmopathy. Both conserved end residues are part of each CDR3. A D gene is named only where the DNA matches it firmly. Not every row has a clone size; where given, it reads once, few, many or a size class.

CASSYRQGIQETQYF,TGTGCCAGCAGCTACCGACAGGGTATCCAAGAGACCCAGTACTTC,.,TRBJ2-5,TRBV7-9,TRBD1
CASESEGNQETQYF,TGTGCCAGCGAAAGTGAGGGGAACCAAGAGACCCAGTACTTC,many,TRBJ2-5,TRBV12-3/TRBV12-4,.
CAWGDRAYSNQPQHF,TGTGCCTGGGGGGACAGAGCTTATAGCAATCAGCCCCAGCATTTT,.,TRBJ1-5,TRBV30,TRBD1
CASSKRTGQSNQPQHF,TGTGCCAGCAGTAAGAGGACAGGTCAAAGCAATCAGCCCCAGCATTTT,once,TRBJ1-5,TRBV6-2/TRBV6-3,TRBD1
CASGNTGELFF,TGTGCCAGCGGGAACACCGGGGAGCTGTTTTTT,many,TRBJ2-2,TRBV12-3/TRBV12-4,.
CASSVGVQGTEAFF,TGTGCCAGCAGCGTAGGAGTTCAAGGGACTGAAGCTTTCTTT,.,TRBJ1-1,TRBV9,.
CAIRRDRVYEQYF,TGTGCCATCAGGCGGGACAGGGTATACGAGCAGTACTTC,.,TRBJ2-7,TRBV10-3,TRBD1
CASRGTDSYEQYF,TGTGCCAGCAGAGGGACCGACTCCTACGAGCAGTACTTC,many,TRBJ2-7,TRBV12-3/TRBV12-4,.
CASTLVTGARETQYF,TGTGCCAGCACCCTAGTGACAGGGGCGCGAGAGACCCAGTACTTC,.,TRBJ2-5,TRBV7-8,TRBD1
CASSRALTGAENTEAFF,TGTGCCAGCAGTCGAGCTCTGACAGGGGCTGAGAACACTGAAGCTTTCTTT,few,TRBJ1-1,TRBV6-4,TRBD1
CSAGDWGGKAFF,TGCAGTGCTGGAGACTGGGGGGGTAAAGCTTTCTTT,many,TRBJ1-1,TRBV20-1,.
CASSLLGGTQGKTQYF,TGTGCCAGCAGCTTATTGGGGGGCACGCAAGGAAAGACCCAGTACTTC,many,TRBJ2-5,TRBV11-2,.
CSARGTGSSYEQYF,TGCAGTGCTAGGGGAACAGGGAGCTCCTACGAGCAGTACTTC,many,TRBJ2-7,TRBV20-1,.
CSVGRQGREQYF,TGCAGCGTTGGGAGGCAGGGGAGGGAGCAGTACTTC,many,TRBJ2-7,TRBV29-1,.
CSGQGEGEAFF,TGCAGCGGACAGGGGGAGGGTGAAGCTTTCTTT,many,TRBJ1-1,TRBV29-1,TRBD1
CASSHLGQGNTEAFF,TGTGCCAGCAGCCATTTGGGACAGGGGAACACTGAAGCTTTCTTT,many,TRBJ1-1,TRBV14,TRBD1
CSASGPWATQETQYF,TGCAGTGCTAGTGGACCTTGGGCAACCCAAGAGACCCAGTACTTC,many,TRBJ2-5,TRBV20-1,.
CASSEMGYEQYF,TGTGCCAGCAGTGAAATGGGGTACGAGCAGTACTTC,many,TRBJ2-7,TRBV2,.
CASRDPEDGGYTF,TGTGCCAGCAGGGATCCTGAGGATGGCGGCTACACCTTC,.,TRBJ1-2,TRBV6-2/TRBV6-3,.
CASSPPVPEAFF,TGTGCCAGCAGCCCCCCGGTTCCTGAAGCTTTCTTT,many,TRBJ1-1,TRBV11-2,.
CSARATSGEQYF,TGCAGTGCTAGAGCAACTAGCGGAGAGCAGTACTTC,.,TRBJ2-7,TRBV20-1,TRBD2
CASSVVDEGEAGNTIYF,TGTGCCAGCAGCGTAGTTGATGAGGGTGAGGCTGGAAACACCATATATTTT,many,TRBJ1-3,TRBV9,.
CASSLGPTYEQYF,TGTGCCAGCAGTTTAGGTCCGACCTACGAGCAGTACTTC,many,TRBJ2-7,TRBV27,.
CASSWGEGATEAFF,TGTGCCAGCAGTTGGGGTGAGGGGGCCACTGAAGCTTTCTTT,many,TRBJ1-1,TRBV28,TRBD1
CSATRQGTRGYTF,TGCAGTGCTACCCGACAGGGAACCCGTGGCTACACCTTC,many,TRBJ1-2,TRBV20-1,TRBD1
CASRGAAGATSGANVLTF,TGTGCCAGCAGGGGAGCTGCCGGGGCAACCTCTGGGGCCAACGTCCTGACTTTC,.,TRBJ2-6,TRBV6-1,.
CATRGQSTEAFF,TGTGCCACCAGAGGACAGTCCACTGAAGCTTTCTTT,.,TRBJ1-1,TRBV24-1,.
CASSSYTLDSYEQSF,TGTGCCAGCAGTTCCTATACCCTAGACAGCTACGAGCAGTCCTTC,.,TRBJ2-7,TRBV6-5,.
CASSVEGAGGQETQYF,TGTGCCAGCAGCGTAGAGGGAGCGGGGGGCCAAGAGACCCAGTACTTC,.,TRBJ2-5,TRBV9,TRBD2
CAGLDRGRFYGYTF,TGTGCCGGATTGGACAGGGGGCGCTTCTATGGCTACACCTTC,.,TRBJ1-2,TRBV30,TRBD1
CASSSQGNNQPQHF,TGTGCCAGCAGCTCACAGGGGAACAATCAGCCCCAGCATTTT,.,TRBJ1-5,TRBV12-3/TRBV12-4,TRBD1
CASNHRGIYEQYF,TGTGCCAGCAACCACCGGGGAATCTACGAGCAGTACTTC,.,TRBJ2-7,TRBV6-8,.
CASSFFLIVNAEAFF,TGTGCCAGCAGTTTTTTCTTGATCGTGAACGCTGAAGCTTTCTTT,.,TRBJ1-1,TRBV28,.
CASSRGIGELFF,TGTGCCAGCAGTAGGGGGATCGGGGAGCTGTTTTTT,.,TRBJ2-2,TRBV2,.
CASSPGTGSNIQYF,TGTGCCAGCAGCCCCGGGACAGGGAGCAACATTCAGTACTTC,many,TRBJ2-4,TRBV11-3,TRBD1
CAWSAGTGPYGYTF,TGTGCCTGGAGTGCCGGGACAGGGCCCTATGGCTACACCTTC,many,TRBJ1-2,TRBV30,TRBD1
CASKQGAGGYTF,TGTGCCAGCAAGCAGGGGGCGGGCGGCTACACCTTC,.,TRBJ1-2,TRBV6-1,TRBD1
CASIEREVPYEQYF,TGTGCCAGCATCGAGCGGGAGGTCCCTTACGAGCAGTACTTC,once,TRBJ2-7,TRBV6-2/TRBV6-3,TRBD2
CASSRPGTAYEQYF,TGTGCCAGCAGTCGTCCGGGGACTGCCTACGAGCAGTACTTC,many,TRBJ2-7,TRBV28,.
CASITWATGSYEQYF,TGTGCCAGCATTACGTGGGCAACTGGCTCCTACGAGCAGTACTTC,many,TRBJ2-7,TRBV6-5,.
CASSSGRDHQETQYF,TGTGCCAGCAGTTCGGGGAGGGATCACCAAGAGACCCAGTACTTC,few,TRBJ2-5,TRBV10-3,TRBD2
CSARVGPLSTEAFF,TGCAGTGCTAGAGTGGGACCCCTCTCCACTGAAGCTTTCTTC,many,TRBJ1-1,TRBV20-1,.
CASSSLAGAVTGELFF,TGTGCCAGCAGTTCCCTAGCGGGGGCGGTCACCGGGGAGCTGTTTTTT,.,TRBJ2-2,TRBV6-5,TRBD2
CASSDRSSGNTIYF,TGTGCCAGCAGTGATCGGAGCTCTGGAAACACCATATATTTT,.,TRBJ1-3,TRBV12-3/TRBV12-4,.
CASSLSLNEQYF,TGTGCCAGCAGCTTAAGTCTGAATGAGCAGTACTTC,few,TRBJ2-7,TRBV7-9,.
CASSVETGGLYEQYF,TGTGCCAGCAGCGTAGAGACAGGGGGCCTATACGAGCAGTACTTC,many,TRBJ2-7,TRBV9,TRBD1
CASSQDGGGPSPLHF,TGCGCCAGCAGCCAAGATGGAGGGGGGCCTTCACCCCTCCACTTT,.,TRBJ1-6,TRBV4-1,.
CASSSPSGTEETQYF,TGTGCCAGCAGCTCACCCTCCGGGACAGAAGAGACCCAGTACTTC,few,TRBJ2-5,TRBV28,TRBD1
CAWSAQETQYF,TGTGCCTGGAGTGCCCAAGAGACCCAGTACTTC,many,TRBJ2-5,TRBV30,.
CASFRDGLNTEAFF,TGTGCCAGCTTTAGGGACGGCTTGAACACTGAAGCTTTCTTT,many,TRBJ1-1,TRBV6-5,.
CASSQDPQGDVNTEAFF,TGTGCCAGCAGCCAAGACCCACAGGGGGATGTCAACACTGAAGCTTTCTTT,many,TRBJ1-1,TRBV4-2,TRBD1
CASSFLNFREETQYF,TGTGCCAGCAGTTTCCTTAATTTTAGGGAAGAGACCCAGTACTTC,many,TRBJ2-5,TRBV28,.
CASRDPAGGGETQYF,TGTGCCAGTAGAGACCCAGCGGGAGGGGGGGAGACCCAGTACTTC,many,TRBJ2-5,TRBV19,TRBD2
CASSFTGTGAFF,TGTGCCAGCAGCTTCACCGGGACGGGTGCTTTCTTT,many,TRBJ1-1,TRBV5-4,.
CASSLTLGRAWEQYF,TGTGCCAGCAGCTTAACCCTCGGGAGGGCCTGGGAGCAGTACTTC,.,TRBJ2-7,TRBV7-2,TRBD2
CSVEVGAGVISEQYF,TGCAGCGTTGAAGTGGGTGCAGGGGTCATCAGCGAGCAGTACTTC,many,TRBJ2-7,TRBV29-1,.
CASSPGGGSLHEQYF,TGTGCCAGCAGTCCAGGGGGCGGTTCTCTCCACGAGCAGTACTTC,many,TRBJ2-7,TRBV28,TRBD1
CAWSAQGYEQYF,TGTGCCTGGAGTGCACAGGGATACGAGCAGTACTTC,.,TRBJ2-7,TRBV30,.
CASSPSGGLEGYTF,TGTGCCAGCAGCCCCTCGGGGGGGCTGGAGGGCTACACCTTC,many,TRBJ1-2,TRBV28,.